This T cell receptor (beta chain) was captured by sequencing in a study of radiotherapy plus CTLA-4 blockade in lung cancer. Study-wide results and limits: Tumor-derived TCR clones expanded in blood after radiotherapy plus ipilimumab.

Method: immunoSEQ multiplex PCR; TCRdb's copy keeps in-frame clones and lacks some. The sample contains 70,000 to 95,000 clones, around 83% of which appear only once. This CDR3 has 14 amino acids. Looked up from germline, CDR1 is SNHLY and CDR2 is FYNNEI. As for this clone: What it binds is unknown. Sequence at one end of the junction differs from germline and may be a read error.

The specimen comprised peripheral blood, sampled from a patient treated with radiotherapy plus ipilimumab. This receptor was obtained from a human donor with non-small cell lung cancer that progressed on radiotherapy plus ipilimumab. This rearrangement joins TRBV2 to TRBJ2-7; TRBD1 is a possible D gene (6 bases). CDR3 region: CASCEGGRSYEQYF. CDR3 in DNA: TGTGCCAGCTGTGAAGGGGGACGCTCCTACGAGCAGTACTTC.